One T cell receptor beta chain is described in this entry. The record originates from a study of technical replicates of blood from a handful of donors. With V trimmed by 6 bases and J by 4 bases, 14 bases remained unmatched. The CDR3 is 17 amino acids. Per the germline V gene, CDR1 is SEHNR and CDR2 is FQNEAQ (reference sequence). The assay was immunoSEQ multiplex PCR, and TCRdb's table has in-frame clones only and misses some. The sample has some 98,000 clones, approximately 94% seen once. The TCR sequence derives from a human donor in good health. The sequenced material came from T cells isolated from PBMCs. The chain has TRBV7-9 and TRBJ2-5; 10 nucleotides align to TRBD1. This CDR3 reads CASSPITGTGDGETQYF. The CDR3, as DNA: TGTGCCAGCAGTCCCATTACCGGGACAGGGGACGGAGAGACCCAGTACTTC.